One and the same sample provided the 27 T cell receptor beta chains below, sequenced in a study of Graves' ophthalmopathy and Graves' hyperthyroidism. RNA served as the template for amplifying TCR beta CDR3 regions. Second-round multiplex PCR came after a first-round RT-PCR that employed HTBI primers. TCRdb re-analysed the multiplex PCR reads in MiXCR, keeping a single row per CDR3 protein. The sample contains about 1.1 million distinct CDR3 sequences, about 40% of which appear only once. Source material: peripheral blood or thyroid tissue (not recorded which). These receptors came from an adult man with Graves' hyperthyroidism.

The chain is built from TRBV6-5 and TRBJ1-6; D is unclear. Germline lookup yields CDR1 MNHEY and CDR2 SVGAGI. The V end was cut by 0 bases, the J end by 0 bases, with 27 bases between. This CDR3 has 23 residues. The CDR3, as DNA: TGTGCCAGCAGTTACTCGATCAAGATTAATTGGCTTACAGCGGGCTCCTATAATTCACCCCTCCACTTT. The encoded protein is CASSYSIKINWLTAGSYNSPLHF.

This CDR3 is CAVPGGYTF. CDR3 in DNA: TGTGCTGTGCCGGGAGGCTACACCTTC. The chain has TRBV12-3 or TRBV12-4 and TRBJ1-2; no clear D gene. The CDR3 is 9 residues long.

The chain couples TRBV20-1 to TRBJ1-2, with D perhaps TRBD1 (6 bases). Germline V gene data show CDR1 as DFQATT and CDR2 as SNEGSKA (reference sequence). Trimming pared 5 bases from V and 2 bases from J, leaving 21 bases between. The CDR3 sequence is 16 residues long. CDR3: CSAPTPDSLLNYGYTF. In nucleotides, the CDR3 is TGCAGTGCTCCAACCCCGGACAGTCTTTTAAACTATGGCTACACCTTC.

V gene TRBV7-3 combines with J gene TRBJ1-5; weak D call: TRBD1 (6 bases). V lost 5 bases and J 13 bases, leaving 15 bases between the germline ends. The CDR3 is 12 amino acids. Germline values: CDR1 SGHTA, CDR2 FQGTGA. CDR3 in DNA: TGTGCCAGCAGCCTATTGGGGGGCACGCAGCATTTT. It codes for CASSLLGGTQHF.

The V call is TRBV2, the J call TRBJ2-5; 7 positions agree with TRBD1. The CDR3 runs 12 residues. Losses at the gene ends were 10 bases for V and 4 bases for J; bases not matched to a gene: 6. Germline-derived CDR1 and CDR2 are SNHLY and FYNNEI. The CDR3 DNA is TGTGCCACCCTCAGGACAGGAGAGACCCAGTACTTC. Residues: CATLRTGETQYF.

This clonotype was found a few times. The V call is TRBV7-7, the J call TRBJ2-7; 7 bases map to TRBD1. Germline CDR1 SSHAT, CDR2 FNYEAQ (reference sequence). This CDR3 has 17 amino acids. V gave up 1 base and J gave up 11 bases; unmatched junction bases: 20. The CDR3 protein is CASSLDRTGALPGPKYF. CDR3 in DNA: TGTGCCAGCAGCTTAGACCGGACAGGAGCTCTCCCGGGCCCCAAGTACTTC. Full variable domain (remainder filled in from reference TRBV7-7 and TRBJ2-7): GAGVSQSPRYKVTKRGQDVTLRCDPISSHATLYWYQQALGQGPEFLTYFNYEAQPDKSGLPSDRFSAERPEGSISTLTIQRTEQRDSAMYRCASSLDRTGALPGPKYFGPGTRLTVT.

Comments on this clonotype: At one end, the junction sequence differs from germline, possibly due to a read error. The V and J genes are TRBV7-3 and TRBJ1-2; the D gene is possibly TRBD1 (5 bases). CDR3 length: 13 residues. Germline loops: CDR1 SGHTA, CDR2 FQGTGA. The CDR3 is CASSFRDGDGYAF. CDR3 nucleotide sequence: TGTGCCAGCAGCTTTCGGGACGGCGATGGCTACGCCTTC.

This clonotype has just one count. An end of the junction does not agree with germline; a read error may underlie this. The rearrangement uses TRBV19 and TRBJ1-2; the D gene is possibly TRBD1 (6 bases). CDR1 is LNHDA and CDR2 is SQIVND in the germline V gene (reference sequence). The CDR3 consists of 11 residues. CDR3 coding DNA: TGTGCCAGTAGCTCGGGGGCAGGCTTATCCTTC. Protein sequence: CASSSGAGLSF.

This clonotype showed up just a few times. V usage is TRBV24-1 and J usage is TRBJ2-7; 10 nucleotides line up with TRBD1. Looked up from germline, CDR1 is KGHDR and CDR2 is SFDVKD. The junction had 6 bases not matched to a gene; V was cut back by 6 bases and J by 2 bases. The CDR3 is 15 amino acids. As DNA, the CDR3 is TGTGCCACCAGTCCGGGACAGGGGTTTCCCTACGAGCAGTACTTC. This gives the protein CATSPGQGFPYEQYF.

This clonotype was seen at least ten times. The chain employs TRBV7-6 and TRBJ1-4, with D possibly matching TRBD1 (5 bases). This CDR3 has 15 residues. Germline V gene sequence: CDR1 SGHVS, CDR2 FNYEAQ. Trimming shortened V by 1 base and J by 8 bases, and 14 bases separated the two germline ends. The CDR3 bases are TGTGCCAGCAGCTTAGAGGCGGGGGAATGCGAAAAACTGTTTTTT. It is translated as CASSLEAGECEKLFF.

The gene calls are TRBV20-1 and TRBJ2-7; 12 bases map to TRBD1. CDR3 length: 15 residues. CDR1 is DFQATT and CDR2 is SNEGSKA in the germline V gene (reference sequence). With 4 bases clipped from V and 1 base from J, the junction kept 5 bases outside the gene matches. CDR3 nucleotides: TGCAGTGCTACACCGGGACAGGGGGCTTCCTACGAGCAGTACTTC. This translates into CSATPGQGASYEQYF.

In this sample, this clonotype turned up once. The chain couples TRBV7-2 to TRBJ1-5; the match to TRBD1 covers 7 bases. Germline-derived CDR1 and CDR2 are SGHTA and FQGNSA. V shed 6 bases and J 11 bases; nucleotides not matched to a gene: 13. This CDR3 region has 14 residues. The chain's CDR3 is CASSPRGGSETQHF. The CDR3 coding sequence is TGTGCCAGCAGTCCCAGGGGGGGGTCAGAGACCCAGCATTTT.

Details on this clonotype: The conserved phenylalanine or tryptophan normally closing the CDR3 is absent here, so this likely arose from a read error. The genes are TRBV29-1 and TRBJ2-7, with D possibly matching TRBD1 (5 bases). CDR1 is SQVTM and CDR2 is ANQGSEA in the germline V gene. There are 11 residues in the CDR3. V was trimmed by 7 bases and J by 0 bases, leaving 7 bases between them. CDR3 region: CSDRSSYEQYL. The CDR3 nucleotides are TGCAGCGACAGGAGCTCCTACGAGCAGTACCTC.

This clonotype has a count of ten or more. V usage is TRBV25-1 and J usage is TRBJ2-7; D ambiguous. The CDR3 contains 11 residues. Germline V lookup: CDR1 MGHDK, CDR2 SYGVNS. Trimming took 3 bases from V and 6 from J, leaving 6 bases between them. Here the CDR3 reads CASSDDPEQYF. For the CDR3, the DNA is TGTGCCAGCAGTGACGATCCCGAGCAGTACTTC.

This clonotype was seen repeatedly, ten times or more. The chain recombines TRBV29-1 with TRBJ1-2; a possible D gene is TRBD1 (5 bases). Trimming cost V 7 bases and J 5 bases, with 20 bases left between them. Germline V lookup: CDR1 SQVTM, CDR2 ANQGSEA. This CDR3 spans 14 amino acids. The DNA for the CDR3 is TGCAGCGCCGTCACCGGGGGGGGGGGGTATGGCTACACCTTC. Amino acids: CSAVTGGGGYGYTF. Full variable domain (remainder filled in from reference TRBV29-1 and TRBJ1-2): SAVISQKPSRDICQRGTSLTIQCQVDSQVTMMFWYRQQPGQSLTLIATANQGSEATYESGFVIDKFPISRPNLTFSTLTVSNMSPEDSSIYLCSAVTGGGGYGYTFGSGTRLTVV.

V gene TRBV5-8 combines with J gene TRBJ1-1; TRBD1 is a possible D gene (5 bases). CDR1 SGHTS and CDR2 YDEGEE come from the germline V gene. The length of the CDR3 is 16 residues. With 6 bases removed from V and 1 base from J, the gap between germline ends came to 19 bases. The CDR3 DNA follows: TGTGCCAGCAATGAGGGGCGGAAAGTCTCGAACACTGAAGCTTTCTTT. This encodes CASNEGRKVSNTEAFF.

The sample holds a few counts of this clonotype. V is TRBV25-1 and J is TRBJ1-2; the D gene is possibly TRBD1 (6 bases). This CDR3 contains 14 residues. The germline CDR1 and CDR2 sequences are MGHDK and SYGVNS. Trimming took off 8 bases at V and 6 bases at J, with 19 bases between the two ends. The CDR3 bases are TGTGCCAGCTCACGTCGGGACAAAACGGATGGCTACACCTTC. Amino acids: CASSRRDKTDGYTF.

To note about this clonotype: The junction departs from the called germline gene at one end, perhaps through a read error. This chain uses TRBV10-3 with TRBJ2-7; D might be TRBD1 (8 bases). CDR3 size: 16 residues. Germline V lookup: CDR1 ENHRY, CDR2 SYGVKD. CDR3 DNA sequence: TGTGCCAGCAGTTACTCGACCCGGACAGGGAGGGCCGAGCAGTACTTC. Translated, it gives CASSYSTRTGRAEQYF.

This clonotype has more than one count but fewer than ten. This chain joins TRBV12-5 and TRBJ1-3; D unresolved. Germline V lookup: CDR1 LGHNT, CDR2 FRNRAP. Trimming cost V 8 bases and J 1 base, with 12 bases left between them. CDR3 length: 14 residues. CDR3 region: CASIRLFSGNTIYF. CDR3 DNA sequence: TGTGCTAGTATCAGGCTCTTTTCTGGAAACACCATATATTTT.

CDR3: CATSVERVPYGYTF. The CDR3 coding sequence is TGTGCCACCAGCGTTGAGCGGGTCCCGTATGGCTACACCTTC. The V call is TRBV24-1, the J call TRBJ1-2; no clear D gene. Germline values: CDR1 KGHDR, CDR2 SFDVKD. V lost 7 bases and J 5 bases, leaving 16 bases between the germline ends. The CDR3 totals 14 residues.

A remark on this clonotype: A read error may explain this, as a much larger clone is one base away. The genes are TRBV20-1 and TRBJ2-5; D ambiguous. Germline CDR1 DFQATT, CDR2 SNEGSKA (reference sequence). The CDR3 is made up of 14 amino acids. The CDR3 here is CSARGLIGFETQSF. CDR3 DNA sequence: TGCAGTGCTAGAGGGCTAATCGGGTTCGAGACCCAGTCCTTC.

J is TRBJ1-2 and V is TRBV5-1, with 10 bases lining up with TRBD1. Germline-derived CDR1 and CDR2 are SGHRS and YFSETQ. The CDR3 covers 16 residues. V shed 4 bases and J 2 bases; nucleotides not matched to a gene: 8. The CDR3 spells CASSAQTGGLNYGYTF. Written as DNA, the CDR3 is TGCGCCAGCAGCGCCCAGACAGGGGGCCTAAACTATGGCTACACCTTC.

This clonotype has a handful of counts. The rearrangement joins TRBV5-1 to TRBJ1-1; maybe TRBD1 (6 bases). V was pared by 5 bases and J by 0 bases, with 11 bases between. CDR3 size: 14 residues. Germline V gene lookup returns CDR1 SGHRS and CDR2 YFSETQ. The CDR3 region is CASRAGALNTEAFF. CDR3 bases: TGCGCCAGCAGGGCAGGGGCCCTGAACACTGAAGCTTTCTTT.

This clonotype was picked up a small number of times. V gene TRBV29-1 combines with J gene TRBJ2-3; maybe TRBD2 (5 bases). CDR1 and CDR2 from the germline V gene are SQVTM and ANQGSEA. This CDR3 has 15 residues. Deletions cut 0 bases from V and 2 bases from J, with 12 bases between. The CDR3 loop reads CSVEDYPGNTDTQYF. As DNA, the CDR3 is TGCAGCGTTGAAGATTATCCGGGAAACACAGATACGCAGTATTTT.

This clonotype has ten or more counts. The V call is TRBV2, the J call TRBJ1-5; 8 nucleotides match TRBD1. The CDR3 is 14 amino acids. Germline V lookup: CDR1 SNHLY, CDR2 FYNNEI. Trimming at V came to 3 bases and at J to 5 bases, leaving 3 bases not matched to a gene. This CDR3 reads CASSEDRVHQPQHF. The DNA for the CDR3 is TGTGCCAGCAGTGAGGACAGGGTGCATCAGCCCCAGCATTTT. Drawing the rest from reference TRBV2 and TRBJ1-5, the complete variable domain is EPEVTQTPSHQVTQMGQEVILRCVPISNHLYFYWYRQILGQKVEFLVSFYNNEISEKSEIFDDQFSVERPDGSNFTLKIRSTKLEDSAMYFCASSEDRVHQPQHFGDGTRLSIL.

The rearrangement links TRBV2 to TRBJ1-5; 9 positions match TRBD1. This CDR3 is built from 14 residues. Trimming at V came to 6 bases and at J to 11 bases, leaving 11 bases not matched to a gene. CDR1 and CDR2 from the germline V gene are SNHLY and FYNNEI. Here the CDR3 reads CASSTNRGQETQHF. Here the CDR3 DNA reads TGTGCCAGCAGCACAAACAGGGGGCAAGAGACCCAGCATTTT.

This clonotype was seen many times. The V and J genes are TRBV19 and TRBJ2-2; D is possibly TRBD1 or TRBD2 (7 bases each). This CDR3 comprises 17 residues. From germline, CDR1 is LNHDA and CDR2 SQIVND (reference sequence). V lost 5 bases to trimming and J lost 5 bases, with 21 bases between them. The CDR3 DNA follows: TGTGCCAGTAGTTCTCAGAGGGACAGAGCGGGGACCGGGGAGCTGTTTTTT. It yields the protein CASSSQRDRAGTGELFF.